This T cell receptor beta chain was sequenced for a study of shared clonotypes between healthy human individuals. All donors were healthy HIV-negative adults lacking recent acute infections or vaccinations. The CDR3 is 17 amino acids. The V gene's germline CDR1 is SGHNT and CDR2 YYREEE (reference sequence). Losses at the gene ends were 4 bases for V and 1 base for J; bases not matched to a gene: 7. Using immunoSEQ multiplex PCR, the repertoire was profiled, and TCRdb retains in-frame clones only, with some absent. The table has 1,100,000 or so clones, about four fifths seen once. The sequence was collected from a man younger than 30 in good health. Some clones in this sample may be carry-over from other donors' samples. Sequences were obtained from memory CD4+ T cells from PBMCs. As to subset: CD45RA-negative fraction. V gene TRBV5-4 combines with J gene TRBJ2-6; TRBD2 aligns across 8 bases. CDR3 nucleotides: TGTGCCAGCAGCCTCCCCGGGGGGGGTTCTGGGGCCAACGTCCTGACTTTC. Translated, it gives CASSLPGGGSGANVLTF.